This note documents a single T cell receptor (beta chain) sequence. V lost 1 base and J lost 8; bases outside the gene matches: 13. Germline assignment: CDR1 SGHTA and CDR2 FQGNSA. The CDR3 loop spans 16 amino acids. The data stem from a study of blood T cell repertoires in COVID-19. Using immunoSEQ multiplex PCR, the repertoire was profiled, and TCRdb retains in-frame clones only, with some absent. The table includes about 100,000 clones, around nine tenths detected once. The chain joins TRBV7-2 to TRBJ1-2; 7 bases align to TRBD1. The receptor comes from a man older than 75 with acute or convalescent COVID-19. The sample comprised peripheral blood. CDR3 in DNA: TGTGCCAGCAGCTTAGAGGGGCAGGGGGGAACGGGCGGCTACACCTTC. The encoded protein is CASSLEGQGGTGGYTF.